This TCR beta chain was sequenced for a study of blood T cell repertoires in COVID-19. Overall study: The United States, Italy and Spain supplied acute and convalescent COVID-19 samples. From T cells, B-cell-depleted T cells, or PBMCs came the material, which was cDNA or gDNA.

V was pared by 7 bases and J by 2 bases, with 4 bases of the junction left unmatched. The CDR3 has 13 amino acids. Germline lookup yields CDR1 WSHSY and CDR2 SAAADI. Original analysis: Reference gene primer amplification in the assay estimated nucleated cell counts. The method was immunoSEQ multiplex PCR; TCRdb's version includes in-frame clones alone and lacks a portion of them. Clone size and the V and J calls come from that table; the DNA yielded D and trimming. The data show roughly 190,000 clones, with under 90% seen just once and around 6.9% held by the top ten. The TCR was taken from a man aged 55 to 69 with acute or convalescent COVID-19. J is TRBJ1-1 and V is TRBV10-2, with TRBD1 identical over 7 bases. The specimen sequenced was peripheral blood. This CDR3 reads CASTDRVNTEAFF. CDR3 coding DNA: TGCGCCAGCACAGACAGGGTAAACACTGAAGCTTTCTTT.